This T cell receptor beta chain was sequenced for a study of shared clonotypes between healthy human individuals. This clone was counted a single time. The sample carries other DNA sequences with the same CDR3. This table comes from immunoSEQ multiplex PCR, and its TCRdb copy is limited to in-frame clones, with some not included. The sample has 2 million to 2.5 million clones, 85% to 95% seen once. CDR1 and CDR2 from the germline V gene are SGDLS and YYNGEE. With V trimmed by 0 bases and J by 3 bases, 5 bases remained unmatched. The CDR3 is 15 residues long. The rearrangement uses TRBV9 and TRBJ2-7; 8 positions match TRBD2. Sequencing used naive CD4+ T cells from PBMCs. Subset denoted: CD45RA+ positively selected. The TCR originated in a man between 18 and 29 years old in good health. Some clones in this sample may be carry-over from other donors' samples. CDR3 bases: TGTGCCAGCAGCGTAGCGAGCGGGAGCTTCTACGAGCAGTACTTC. This gives the protein CASSVASGSFYEQYF.